This T cell receptor (beta chain) was captured in a study of shared clonotypes between healthy human individuals. Across the study: The cohort comprised a couple of women and a few men. Their ages spanned 18 to 49 years.

The study separated CD4+ cells into CD45RA+ naive and CD45RA-negative memory subsets. Assay: immunoSEQ multiplex PCR; the TCRdb copy retains only in-frame clones and omits some. In the table there are roughly 2.2 million clones, more than 85% of which are singletons. Notes on this clone: The antigen remains undetermined.

V lost 0 bases to trimming and J lost 4 bases, with 7 bases between them. Germline CDR1 is SGHNT and CDR2 is YENEEA. The CDR3 consists of 14 residues. Overall study findings and caveats: Despite large depth, sorted-subset datasets appeared incompletely sequenced. Naive subsets generally had larger estimated richness than memory subsets.

The sequenced sample was naive CD4+ T cells from PBMCs. The sample's subset: CD45RA+ positively selected. The rearrangement uses TRBV11-3 and TRBJ2-1; no reliable D call. The TCR sequence derives from a man in his late teens or twenties in good health. Some clones in this sample may be carry-over from other donors' samples. In DNA form, the CDR3 reads TGTGCCAGCAGCTTAGATCGTGTGTACAATGAGCAGTTCTTC. It is translated as CASSLDRVYNEQFF.